This T cell receptor beta chain comes out of a study of OX40 agonist ivuxolimab in advanced cancers. Looking at the study overall: People in dose escalation had one of these cancers: hepatocellular carcinoma, melanoma, renal cell or head and neck cancer. Partial responses were achieved by three patients, one with hepatocellular carcinoma and two with cutaneous melanoma.

The assay was immunoSEQ multiplex PCR, and TCRdb's table has in-frame clones only and misses some. This sample has roughly 70,000 clones, with around 90% found just once. Germline values: CDR1 SEHNR, CDR2 FQNEAQ (reference sequence). The CDR3 is made up of 15 amino acids. Trimming pared 3 bases from V and 7 bases from J, leaving 16 bases between. This clone was observed a handful of times. The rearrangement joins TRBV7-9 to TRBJ2-1, with D tentatively TRBD2 (5 bases). The TCR originated in an adult with an advanced solid tumor such as melanoma, head and neck, liver or kidney cancer. The specimen was CD4+ or CD8+ T cells sorted from blood, collected in a trial of the OX40 agonist ivuxolimab. CDR3 DNA: TGTGCCAGCAGCTTCCTAGCCATAAGGGCGAATGAGCAGTTCTTC. Amino acids: CASSFLAIRANEQFF. The full variable domain, rest sourced from reference TRBV7-9 and TRBJ2-1, is DTGVSQNPRHKITKRGQNVTFRCDPISEHNRLYWYRQTLGQGPEFLTYFQNEAQLEKSRLLSDRFSAERPKGSFSTLEIQRTEQGDSAMYLCASSFLAIRANEQFFGPGTRLTVL.